This T cell receptor (beta chain) was documented in a study of Ad26.COV2.S vaccination and SARS-CoV-2 variants. Across the study: In the study, Ad26.COV2.S was injected intramuscularly once, or twice 56 days apart. General study findings and limits: Responses of T cells in total may have been underestimated by the TCR breadth and depth analyses.

Repertoires were generated with immunoSEQ multiplex PCR, while TCRdb's copy carries only in-frame clones and drops some. The table records roughly 380,000 clones, approximately 85% of them present only once. Per the germline V gene, CDR1 is SGHDT and CDR2 is YYEEEE. Trimming at V came to 4 bases and at J to 7 bases, leaving 6 bases not matched to a gene. The CDR3 runs to 15 residues. Treatment denoted: roughly 18 received Ad26.COV2.S at low or high dose, single or two shots; about 5 received placebo; per-sample allocation not given. Samples came from day 63 after the first vaccine or placebo injection. Concerning this clone: What it recognizes is unknown.

The source of this sequence is a person between 18 and 60 years old who received the Ad26.COV2.S COVID-19 vaccine or a placebo. Sequencing used peripheral blood, obtained in a trial of Ad26.COV2.S vaccine versus placebo. V gene TRBV5-6 combines with J gene TRBJ2-1, with 12 bases identical to TRBD2. Here the CDR3 reads CASSPLGTSGNEQFF. CDR3 bases: TGTGCCAGCAGCCCCTTAGGGACTAGCGGGAATGAGCAGTTCTTC.